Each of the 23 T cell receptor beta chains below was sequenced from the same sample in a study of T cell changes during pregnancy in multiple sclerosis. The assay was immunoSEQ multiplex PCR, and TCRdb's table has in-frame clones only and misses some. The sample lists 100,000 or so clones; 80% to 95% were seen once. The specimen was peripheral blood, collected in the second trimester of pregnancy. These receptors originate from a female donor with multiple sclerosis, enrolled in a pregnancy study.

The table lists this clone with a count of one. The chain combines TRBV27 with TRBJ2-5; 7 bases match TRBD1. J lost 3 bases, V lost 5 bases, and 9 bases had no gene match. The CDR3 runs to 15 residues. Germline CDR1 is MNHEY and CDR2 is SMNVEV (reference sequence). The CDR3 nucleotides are TGTGCCAGCAGTCATTCGGCGACAGGGAAAGAGACCCAGTACTTC. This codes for CASSHSATGKETQYF.

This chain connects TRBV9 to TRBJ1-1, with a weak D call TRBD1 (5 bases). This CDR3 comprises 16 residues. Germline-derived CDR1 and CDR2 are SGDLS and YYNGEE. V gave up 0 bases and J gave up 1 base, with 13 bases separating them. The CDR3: CASSVGHRGGNTEAFF. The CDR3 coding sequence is TGTGCCAGCAGCGTAGGTCATCGGGGGGGGAACACTGAAGCTTTCTTT.

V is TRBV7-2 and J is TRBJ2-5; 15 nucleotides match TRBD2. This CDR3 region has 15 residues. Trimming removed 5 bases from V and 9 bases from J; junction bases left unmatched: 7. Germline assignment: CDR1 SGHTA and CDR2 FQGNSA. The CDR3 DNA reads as TGTGCCAGCAGCGCGAGGACTAGCGGGAGGGTCGCCCAGTACTTC. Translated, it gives CASSARTSGRVAQYF.

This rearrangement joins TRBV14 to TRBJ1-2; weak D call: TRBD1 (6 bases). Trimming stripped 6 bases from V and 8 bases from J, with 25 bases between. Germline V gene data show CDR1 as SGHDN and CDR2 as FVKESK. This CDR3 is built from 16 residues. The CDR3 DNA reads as TGTGCCAGCAGTCGGACAGCCATTCAAACCGAGGGAGGCTACACCTTC. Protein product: CASSRTAIQTEGGYTF. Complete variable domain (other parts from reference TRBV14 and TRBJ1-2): EAGVTQFPSHSVIEKGQTVTLRCDPISGHDNLYWYRRVMGKEIKFLLHFVKESKQDESGMPNNRFLAERTGGTYSTLKVQPAELEDSGVYFCASSRTAIQTEGGYTFGSGTRLTVV.

The CDR3 loop is CASSQGDRAANQPQHF. CDR3 DNA: TGTGCCAGCAGCCAGGGGGACAGGGCTGCCAATCAGCCCCAGCATTTT. The V call is TRBV4-2, the J call TRBJ1-5, with 9 bases lining up with TRBD1. The CDR3 has 16 residues. Germline CDR1 is LGHNA and CDR2 is YNFKEQ. V trimming: 3 bases; J trimming: 3 bases; junction bases outside the gene matches: 6.

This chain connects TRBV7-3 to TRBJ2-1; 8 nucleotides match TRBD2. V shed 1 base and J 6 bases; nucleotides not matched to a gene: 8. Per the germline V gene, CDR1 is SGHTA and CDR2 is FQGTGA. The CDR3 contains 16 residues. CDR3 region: CASSLRTSGVGNEQFF. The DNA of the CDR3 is TGTGCCAGCAGCTTAAGAACTAGCGGTGTTGGCAATGAGCAGTTCTTC.

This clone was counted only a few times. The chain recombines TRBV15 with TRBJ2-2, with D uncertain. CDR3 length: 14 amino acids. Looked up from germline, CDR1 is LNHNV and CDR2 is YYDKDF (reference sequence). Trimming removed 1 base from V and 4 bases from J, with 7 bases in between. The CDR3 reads CATSRGHSTGELFF. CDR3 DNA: TGTGCCACCAGCAGAGGTCACAGCACCGGGGAGCTGTTTTTT.

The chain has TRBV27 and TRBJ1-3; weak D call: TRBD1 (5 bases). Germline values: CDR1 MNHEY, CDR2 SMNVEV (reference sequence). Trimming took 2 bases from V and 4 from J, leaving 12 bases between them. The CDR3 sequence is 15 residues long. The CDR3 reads CASSLDGGGGNTIYF. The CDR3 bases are TGTGCCAGCAGTTTAGACGGCGGGGGAGGAAACACCATATATTTT.

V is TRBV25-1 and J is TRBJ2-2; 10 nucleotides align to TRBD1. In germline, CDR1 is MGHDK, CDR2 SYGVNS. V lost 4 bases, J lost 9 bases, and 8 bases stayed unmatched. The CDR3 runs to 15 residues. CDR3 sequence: CASSAGTGAYWELFF. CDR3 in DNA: TGTGCCAGCAGTGCCGGGACAGGGGCTTATTGGGAGCTGTTTTTT.

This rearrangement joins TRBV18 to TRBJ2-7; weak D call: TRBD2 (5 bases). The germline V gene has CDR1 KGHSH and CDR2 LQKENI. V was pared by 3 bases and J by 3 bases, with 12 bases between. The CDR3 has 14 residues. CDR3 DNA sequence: TGTGCCAGCTCACCCGAGGGAATAAGCTACGAGCAGTACTTC. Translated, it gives CASSPEGISYEQYF.

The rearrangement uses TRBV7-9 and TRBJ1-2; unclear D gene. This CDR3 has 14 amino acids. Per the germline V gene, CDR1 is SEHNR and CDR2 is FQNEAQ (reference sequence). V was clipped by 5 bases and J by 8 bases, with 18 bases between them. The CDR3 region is CASSVEGWARGYTF. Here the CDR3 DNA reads TGTGCCAGCAGCGTCGAGGGCTGGGCTCGAGGCTACACCTTC.

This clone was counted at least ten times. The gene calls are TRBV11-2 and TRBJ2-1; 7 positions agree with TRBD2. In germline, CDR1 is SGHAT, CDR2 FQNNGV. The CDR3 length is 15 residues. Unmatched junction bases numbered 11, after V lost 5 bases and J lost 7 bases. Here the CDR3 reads CASSDAAGVRNEQFF. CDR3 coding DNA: TGTGCCAGCAGCGACGCGGCGGGAGTGAGGAATGAGCAGTTCTTC.

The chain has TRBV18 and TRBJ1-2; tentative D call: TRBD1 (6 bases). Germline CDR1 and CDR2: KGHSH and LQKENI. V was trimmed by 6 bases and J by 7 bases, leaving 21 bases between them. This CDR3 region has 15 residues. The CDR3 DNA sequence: TGTGCCAGCTCTCCTACGTCGAGGGGGAACCGTGGCTACACCTTC. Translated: CASSPTSRGNRGYTF.

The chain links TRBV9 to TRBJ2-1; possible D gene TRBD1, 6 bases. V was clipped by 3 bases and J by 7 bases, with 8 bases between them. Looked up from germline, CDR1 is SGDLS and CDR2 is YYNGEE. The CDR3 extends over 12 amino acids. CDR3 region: CASSADRNEQFF. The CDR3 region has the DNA TGTGCCAGCAGCGCGGACAGAAATGAGCAGTTCTTC.

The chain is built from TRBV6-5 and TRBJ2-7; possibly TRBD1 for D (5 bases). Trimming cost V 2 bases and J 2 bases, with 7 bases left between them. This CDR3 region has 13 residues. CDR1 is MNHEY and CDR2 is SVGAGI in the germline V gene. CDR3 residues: CASSYATAYEQYF. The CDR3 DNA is TGTGCCAGCAGTTACGCGACAGCCTACGAGCAGTACTTC.

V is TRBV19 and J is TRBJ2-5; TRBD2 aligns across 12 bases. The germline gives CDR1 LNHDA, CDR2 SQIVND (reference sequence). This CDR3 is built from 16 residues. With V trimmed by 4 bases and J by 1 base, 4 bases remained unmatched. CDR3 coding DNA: TGTGCCAGTAGTAGCAGACTAGCGGGAGCCCAAGAGACCCAGTACTTC. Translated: CASSSRLAGAQETQYF.

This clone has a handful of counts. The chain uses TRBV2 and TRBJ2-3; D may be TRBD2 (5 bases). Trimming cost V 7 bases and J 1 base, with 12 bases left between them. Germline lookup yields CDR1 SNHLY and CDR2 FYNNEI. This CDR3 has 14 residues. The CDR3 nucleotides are TGTGCCAGCACGGCGGGTTTGGGCACAGATACGCAGTATTTT. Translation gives CASTAGLGTDTQYF.

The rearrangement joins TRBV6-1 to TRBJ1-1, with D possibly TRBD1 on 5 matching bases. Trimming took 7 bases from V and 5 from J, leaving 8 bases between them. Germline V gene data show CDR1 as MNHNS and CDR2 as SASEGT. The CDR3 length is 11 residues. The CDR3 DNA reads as TGTGCCAGCACGGCAGGGACTGAAGCTTTCTTT. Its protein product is CASTAGTEAFF.

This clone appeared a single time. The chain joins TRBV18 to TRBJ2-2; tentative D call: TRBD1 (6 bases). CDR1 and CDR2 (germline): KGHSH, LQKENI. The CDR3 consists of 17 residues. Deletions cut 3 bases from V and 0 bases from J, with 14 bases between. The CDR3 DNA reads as TGTGCCAGCTCACCTAGCAGGGGCAACCCGAACACCGGGGAGCTGTTTTTT. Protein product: CASSPSRGNPNTGELFF.

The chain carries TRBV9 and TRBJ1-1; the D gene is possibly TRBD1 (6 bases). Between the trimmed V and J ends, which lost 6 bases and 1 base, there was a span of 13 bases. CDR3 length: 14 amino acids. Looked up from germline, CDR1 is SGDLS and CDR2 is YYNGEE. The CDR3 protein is CASNRGGPNTEAFF. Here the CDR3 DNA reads TGTGCCAGCAACCGCGGGGGCCCGAACACTGAAGCTTTCTTT.

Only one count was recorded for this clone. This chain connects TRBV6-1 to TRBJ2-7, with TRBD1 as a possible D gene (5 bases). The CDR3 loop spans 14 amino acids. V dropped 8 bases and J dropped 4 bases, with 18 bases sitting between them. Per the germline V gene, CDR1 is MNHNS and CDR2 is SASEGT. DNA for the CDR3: TGTGCCAGCGGAATCAGGGAACAGATATACGAGCAGTACTTC. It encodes CASGIREQIYEQYF.

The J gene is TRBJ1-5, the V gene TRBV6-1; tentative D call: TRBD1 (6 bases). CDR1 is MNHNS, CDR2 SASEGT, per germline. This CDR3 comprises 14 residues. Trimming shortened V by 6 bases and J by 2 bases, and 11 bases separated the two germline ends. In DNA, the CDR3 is TGTGCCAGCAGCCTGACAGGTCGCAATCAGCCCCAGCATTTT. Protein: CASSLTGRNQPQHF.

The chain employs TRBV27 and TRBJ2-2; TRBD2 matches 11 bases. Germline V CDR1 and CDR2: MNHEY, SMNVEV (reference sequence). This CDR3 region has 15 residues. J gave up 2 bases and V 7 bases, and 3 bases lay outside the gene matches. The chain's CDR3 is CASTGTSGNTGELFF. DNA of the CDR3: TGTGCCAGCACCGGGACTAGCGGAAACACCGGGGAGCTGTTTTTT.